The rows below give T cell receptor beta chains drawn from one sample of a study of cytomegalovirus exposure and HLA in healthy donors. The assay was immunoSEQ multiplex PCR, and TCRdb's table has in-frame clones only and misses some. The table has around 98,000 clones, under 75% seen once; the top ten hold 1.2%. Sequenced material: PBMCs. The source is a female donor in good health and CMV-seronegative. Both conserved end residues are part of each CDR3. Each record gives: V gene, clone size, D gene, J gene, CDR3 protein, CDR3 DNA. A D gene is named only where the DNA matches it firmly. Not all rows give a size; the values are once, few, many and, for expanded clones, a class.

V: TRBV7-8; size: few; D: NA; J: TRBJ1-4; CDR3: CASSLEPGAETNEKLFF; DNA: TGTGCCAGCAGCTTAGAGCCTGGGGCAGAGACTAATGAAAAACTGTTTTTT
V: TRBV18; size: NA; D: TRBD2; J: TRBJ2-7; CDR3: CASSPGLAGAPYEQYF; DNA: TGTGCCAGCTCGCCGGGACTAGCGGGAGCTCCCTACGAGCAGTACTTC
V: TRBV10-3; size: NA; D: NA; J: TRBJ2-4; CDR3: CAADSGGRDIQYF; DNA: TGTGCCGCCGACTCCGGGGGACGAGACATTCAGTACTTC
V: TRBV19; size: NA; D: NA; J: TRBJ1-4; CDR3: CASSIVSADTEKLFF; DNA: TGTGCCAGTAGTATCGTGTCAGCGGATACTGAAAAACTGTTTTTT
V: TRBV4-1; size: NA; D: NA; J: TRBJ1-3; CDR3: CASSQVVGAVYTIYF; DNA: TGCGCCAGCAGCCAAGTGGTGGGGGCCGTATACACCATATATTTT
V: TRBV7-2; size: NA; D: NA; J: TRBJ2-7; CDR3: CASSFSASYEQYF; DNA: TGTGCCAGCAGCTTTAGCGCCTCCTACGAGCAGTACTTC
V: TRBV5-8; size: NA; D: NA; J: TRBJ2-2; CDR3: CASSLGTSNTGELFF; DNA: TGTGCCAGCAGCCTCGGGACTTCGAACACCGGGGAGCTGTTTTTT
V: TRBV27; size: many; D: TRBD1; J: TRBJ1-4; CDR3: CASSPRDRTNEKLFF; DNA: TGTGCCAGCAGTCCCCGGGACAGGACAAATGAAAAACTGTTTTTT
V: TRBV5-6; size: once; D: NA; J: TRBJ2-5; CDR3: CASSSFGGETQYF; DNA: TGTGCCAGCAGCAGCTTTGGGGGGGAGACCCAGTACTTC
V: TRBV13; size: NA; D: NA; J: TRBJ1-1; CDR3: CASSFTGNKNTEAFF; DNA: TGTGCCAGCAGCTTCACAGGGAATAAGAACACTGAAGCTTTCTTT
V: TRBV27; size: NA; D: NA; J: TRBJ1-3; CDR3: CAIHPQGSHRGNTIYF; DNA: TGTGCCATCCATCCTCAGGGCTCCCATCGTGGAAACACCATATATTTT
V: TRBV7-3; size: NA; D: NA; J: TRBJ2-1; CDR3: CASSPGGTYYNEQFF; DNA: TGTGCCAGCAGCCCCGGCGGGACCTACTACAATGAGCAGTTCTTC
V: TRBV7-2; size: NA; D: TRBD2; J: TRBJ2-5; CDR3: CASSLGLAGFETQYF; DNA: TGTGCCAGCAGCTTGGGACTAGCGGGGTTCGAGACCCAGTACTTC
V: TRBV2; size: NA; D: NA; J: TRBJ1-1; CDR3: CASSEVLNTEAFF; DNA: TGTGCCAGCAGTGAAGTACTCAACACTGAAGCTTTCTTT
V: TRBV6-5; size: NA; D: NA; J: TRBJ1-5; CDR3: CASSYRQDLGSPQHF; DNA: TGTGCCAGCAGTTACCGACAGGATTTGGGATCGCCCCAGCATTTT
V: TRBV7-9; size: NA; D: TRBD2; J: TRBJ2-3; CDR3: CASSPPGLAGFSTDTQYF; DNA: TGTGCCAGCAGCCCACCGGGACTAGCGGGTTTTAGCACAGATACGCAGTATTTT
V: TRBV28; size: NA; D: NA; J: TRBJ2-3; CDR3: CASSLSTRPTDTQYF; DNA: TGTGCCAGCAGTTTATCGACTCGACCGACAGATACGCAGTATTTT
V: TRBV9; size: NA; D: NA; J: TRBJ2-2; CDR3: CASSVVESGELFF; DNA: TGTGCCAGCAGCGTAGTTGAGTCCGGGGAGCTGTTTTTT
V: TRBV27; size: NA; D: NA; J: TRBJ2-6; CDR3: CASSILTGSGANVLTF; DNA: TGTGCCAGCAGTATACTAACAGGGTCGGGGGCCAACGTCCTGACTTTC
V: TRBV15; size: NA; D: NA; J: TRBJ1-3; CDR3: CATSQRFSGNTIYF; DNA: TGTGCCACTAGCCAGCGATTCTCTGGAAACACCATATATTTT
V: TRBV27; size: NA; D: NA; J: TRBJ2-7; CDR3: CASSFRQTQYEQYF; DNA: TGTGCCAGCAGTTTCCGACAGACTCAGTACGAGCAGTACTTC
V: TRBV6-1; size: NA; D: NA; J: TRBJ2-3; CDR3: CASSSRLEDTQYF; DNA: TGTGCCAGCAGTTCCCGGTTGGAGGATACGCAGTATTTT
V: TRBV28; size: NA; D: NA; J: TRBJ2-7; CDR3: CASSTDAGVDEQYF; DNA: TGTGCCAGCAGCACCGATGCAGGGGTCGACGAGCAGTACTTC
V: TRBV7-3; size: NA; D: NA; J: TRBJ2-1; CDR3: CASSFDRGAYNEQFF; DNA: TGTGCCAGCAGCTTCGATAGGGGCGCCTACAATGAGCAGTTCTTC
V: TRBV27; size: NA; D: NA; J: TRBJ2-7; CDR3: CASSLGDTPGYF; DNA: TGTGCCAGCAGTTTGGGAGACACCCCGGGGTACTTC
V: TRBV5-6; size: NA; D: NA; J: TRBJ1-1; CDR3: CASQLGATEAFF; DNA: TGTGCCAGCCAATTGGGGGCCACTGAAGCTTTCTTT
V: TRBV7-2; size: NA; D: TRBD1; J: TRBJ2-3; CDR3: CASSSRQGPKQYF; DNA: TGTGCCAGCAGCTCAAGACAGGGACCTAAGCAGTATTTT
V: TRBV10-3; size: NA; D: NA; J: TRBJ2-3; CDR3: CAISGQDTQYF; DNA: TGTGCCATCAGTGGGCAAGATACGCAGTATTTT
V: TRBV5-6; size: NA; D: NA; J: TRBJ2-3; CDR3: CASSLGVGGQTDTQYF; DNA: TGTGCCAGCAGCTTGGGAGTCGGGGGGCAAACAGATACGCAGTATTTT
V: TRBV4-3; size: NA; D: NA; J: TRBJ2-3; CDR3: CASSQLTGTDTQYF; DNA: TGCGCCAGCAGCCAACTGACAGGCACAGATACGCAGTATTTT
V: TRBV6-1; size: NA; D: NA; J: TRBJ2-7; CDR3: CASIGQIRRLYEQYF; DNA: TGTGCCAGCATCGGACAGATCCGTCGTCTCTACGAGCAGTACTTC
V: TRBV7-2; size: once; D: TRBD1; J: TRBJ1-5; CDR3: CASSLDRGPEQPQHF; DNA: TGTGCCAGCAGCTTAGACAGGGGGCCGGAGCAGCCCCAGCATTTT
V: TRBV5-1; size: NA; D: NA; J: TRBJ2-1; CDR3: CASSGVGDEQFF; DNA: TGCGCCAGCTCGGGGGTTGGGGATGAGCAGTTCTTC
V: TRBV4-1; size: NA; D: NA; J: TRBJ1-2; CDR3: CASSPGPANYGYTF; DNA: TGCGCCAGCAGCCCAGGGCCCGCTAACTATGGCTACACCTTC
V: TRBV5-8; size: NA; D: TRBD1; J: TRBJ2-3; CDR3: CASFQQGDTQYF; DNA: TGTGCCAGCTTTCAACAGGGGGATACGCAGTATTTT
V: TRBV2; size: NA; D: NA; J: TRBJ2-5; CDR3: CASSEPETQYF; DNA: TGTGCCAGCAGTGAACCGGAGACCCAGTACTTC
V: TRBV29-1; size: NA; D: NA; J: TRBJ1-1; CDR3: CSVVGGARTEAFF; DNA: TGCAGCGTTGTGGGGGGGGCGAGGACTGAAGCTTTCTTT